Detailed here is one T cell receptor beta chain. The CDR3 consists of 16 residues. The J segment lost 4 bases and the V segment lost 1 base, leaving 4 bases of the junction unmatched. The V gene's germline CDR1 is SGHNT and CDR2 YENEEA. Clones were sequenced by immunoSEQ multiplex PCR, and TCRdb holds only the in-frame ones, with some missing. The sample records roughly 200,000 clones, around nine tenths being singletons. The entry originates in a study of cytomegalovirus exposure and HLA in healthy donors. The sequencing sample was made of PBMCs. The J gene is TRBJ2-1, the V gene TRBV11-3; 10 bases agree with TRBD2. The TCR sequence derives from a man aged 25-40 years in good health and CMV-seropositive. CDR3 bases: TGTGCCAGCAGCTTAGGACTAGCGGGCCCTTACAATGAGCAGTTCTTC. Translated: CASSLGLAGPYNEQFF.